The present TCR beta chain was sequenced within a study of T cell responses to AZD1222 COVID-19 vaccine. At the level of the study: Researchers grouped second doses given at about 4 or about 12 weeks into one pool.

Findings and limits, study-wide: Two AZD1222 administrations were followed by greater Spike-specific TCR breadth and depth.

Sequencing was performed with immunoSEQ multiplex PCR; in TCRdb, only in-frame clones are kept and a portion is missing. The top ten clones hold 1.1% to 1.5% of a sample with about 150,000 clones, around 92% of them seen once. On this clone itself: Its antigen is still unknown.

Germline V gene sequence: CDR1 SGHNT, CDR2 YENEEA. The CDR3 loop spans 15 amino acids. Trimming left V 1 base short and J 6 bases short, with 13 bases between. The source material was peripheral blood, sampled on day 0 of AZD1222 vaccination. The TCR comes from an adult in good health. V gene TRBV11-3 combines with J gene TRBJ2-1; possibly TRBD2 for D (7 bases). The CDR3: CASSLGMGGRNEQFF. The CDR3 nucleotides are TGTGCCAGCAGCTTAGGGATGGGGGGGCGCAATGAGCAGTTCTTC.